This TCR beta chain was recovered during a study of T cells in Graves' hyperthyroidism and ophthalmopathy. Findings and limits, study-wide: Most thyroid clonotypes that were expanded above 0.001 also turned up in blood.

This clonotype was observed a handful of times. Its antigen is not identified. Amplified TCR beta CDR3 regions derived from RNA transcripts. HTBI primers drove first-round RT-PCR of the TCR CDR3. TCRdb recomputed calls from the multiplex PCR reads with MiXCR, one row per CDR3 protein. The sample holds fewer than 750,000 distinct CDR3 sequences, roughly 15% seen once. The sequenced material came from blood. The sequence came from a woman in her forties or fifties with Graves' ophthalmopathy.

CDR3 sequence: CASSLAGTRFFSDTQYF. Written as DNA, the CDR3 is TGTGCCAGCAGCTTAGCCGGGACTAGATTTTTTTCAGATACGCAGTATTTT. The V gene is TRBV7-2, the J gene TRBJ2-3; 8 bases are a match to TRBD2. Germline values: CDR1 SGHTA, CDR2 FQGNSA. This CDR3 contains 17 residues. The J segment lost 4 bases and the V segment lost 0 bases, leaving 9 bases of the junction unmatched.